Given below is one T cell receptor beta chain in context. The sample holds many counts of this clonotype. Its antigen is currently not known. Nothing much larger sits one base from this clone, and base qualities are not available. The CDR3, from cysteine to phenylalanine, totals 15 residues. Kept here is only the CDR3 DNA, which spans 45 bases and is read in frame from base 1. V loses 0 bases, J loses 8 bases, and the germline ends lie 14 bases apart. In the germline V gene, CDR1 corresponds to SGHTA and CDR2 to FQGNSA. The data derive from a study of CXCR3 chemokines and chemotherapy response in bladder cancer (dated by TCRdb to 2021 to 2024). Background on the whole study: The study tested whether activity of the CXCR3 chemokine system within human bladder cancer tumors predicted response to chemotherapy.

The receptor library was made with PCR. TCRdb names Illumina HiSeq 2500 as the instrument used. TCRdb applied fastp at Q25 and MiXCR to the public reads, then kept only in-frame beta chains. Rows are unified per CDR3 protein, each entry keeping the most common DNA and genes. This sample is represented by 8,600 or so distinct CDR3 sequences; 20% to 25% of them were singletons. The top ten clones comprise 8.8% of the sample. This sequence uses TRBV7-2 and TRBJ2-1; the D gene is possibly TRBD1 or TRBD2, with 7 bases matching each. Sampling was conducted from a patient whose treatment included neoadjuvant chemotherapy. The TCR comes from a human donor with bladder cancer that did not respond to neoadjuvant chemotherapy. The CDR3 region: CASSLAQGGRDEQFF. The sequenced DNA: TGTGCCAGCAGCTTAGCGCAGGGGGGGCGGGATGAGCAGTTCTTC.